Listed below are T cell receptor beta chains from one sample, sequenced in a study of T-cell reconstitution after alpha-beta-depleted transplantation in children. TCRdb reprocessed the PCR reads with MiXCR, giving one entry per CDR3 protein. The top ten clones hold about a sixth of a sample with about 100,000 distinct CDR3 sequences, about 6.8% of them seen once. This material consisted of PBMCs, taken before TCRalphabeta/CD19-depleted stem cell transplant. The receptors derive from a boy aged 2 to 10 with acute lymphoblastic leukemia, due to receive a stem cell transplant. The CDR3 runs from the conserved cysteine through the conserved F or W. The D gene is left open where the match is weak. Some rows have no size entry. The others give once, few or many, or a class for an expanded clone.

TRBD1 TRBJ2-7 few TRBV7-9 TGTGCCAGCAGCTTTTTATCAGACAGGGGCTACGAGCAGTACTTC CASSFLSDRGYEQYF
- TRBJ1-1 many TRBV12-3/TRBV12-4 TGTGCCAGCAGTTCTGGTCCGGGCAGGCCAATACCTGAAGCTTTCTTT CASSSGPGRPIPEAFF
- TRBJ2-3 - TRBV14 TGTGCCAGCAGCCTCTCGCTCTACACAGATACGCAGTATTTT CASSLSLYTDTQYF
- TRBJ2-3 few TRBV5-5 TGTGCCAGCAGCTCAGGACTACCCGCGGATACGCAGTATTTT CASSSGLPADTQYF
- TRBJ2-1 - TRBV25-1 TGTGCCAGCAGTGGCCAGGGAGCGCAGTTCTTC CASSGQGAQFF
- TRBJ1-6 - TRBV27 TGTGCCAGCAGTTTATTCAGTGGCACAAATTCACCCCTCCACTTT CASSLFSGTNSPLHF
- TRBJ1-5 - TRBV29-1 TGCAGCGTTGAGGCGGGGATGGGACAGCCCCAGCATTTT CSVEAGMGQPQHF
- TRBJ2-3 many TRBV5-1 TGCGCCAGCAGCTTGGCCGGAAGGGGGGGACAACTCGCAGATACGCAGTATTTT CASSLAGRGGQLADTQYF
- TRBJ2-7 many TRBV7-2 TGTGCCAGCAGCTTAAGAATACGAGGGGAGCAGTACTTC CASSLRIRGEQYF
- TRBJ1-1 many TRBV7-2 TGTGCCAGCAGCCCCATAGCCCATATGAACACTGAAGCTTTCTTT CASSPIAHMNTEAFF
- TRBJ2-6 few TRBV9 TGTGCCAGCAGCATACTAGGATCTGGGGCCAACGTCCTGACTTTC CASSILGSGANVLTF
- TRBJ2-5 - TRBV3-1 TGTGCCAGCAGCCAAGGCGGGGGCCCCCAGGAGACCCAGTACTTC CASSQGGGPQETQYF
- TRBJ2-1 many TRBV15 TGTGCCACCAGCCGAGATCGTCGTAGGGGGGCATTCTTC CATSRDRRRGAFF
- TRBJ2-1 few TRBV10-3 TGTGCCATCAGTGAGAGGGGAGTTGAGCAGTTCTTC CAISERGVEQFF
- TRBJ1-2 few TRBV5-1 TGCGCCAGCAGCACCAACTATGGCTACACCTTC CASSTNYGYTF
- TRBJ1-3 many TRBV4-3 TGCGCCAGCAGTCAAAAAGGGGGTGGAAACACCATATATTTT CASSQKGGGNTIYF
TRBD2 TRBJ2-5 few TRBV20-1 TGCAGTGCTAGAGGCCTAGCGGGGGGTGGGGAGACCCAGTACTTC CSARGLAGGGETQYF
- TRBJ2-7 many TRBV2 TGTGCCAGCAGTGACGGCTACGAGCAGTACTTC CASSDGYEQYF
TRBD2 TRBJ2-3 - TRBV29-1 TGCAGCGTTGGGACTAGCGGGGGGGTCACACATACGCAGTATTTT CSVGTSGGVTHTQYF
- TRBJ2-7 - TRBV11-2 TGTGCCAGCAGCTTACAATGGGGAACCTACGAGCAGTACTTC CASSLQWGTYEQYF